Here is one T cell receptor beta chain with its context. Its specificity is not known. Quantitative 5'-RACE was performed with molecular barcodes, and it yielded the TCR beta libraries. TCRdb re-called the 5' RACE reads with MiXCR, one entry per CDR3 protein. The profile shows 400,000 to 450,000 distinct CDR3 sequences, about 15% of them singletons. The V gene's germline CDR1 is SGHAT and CDR2 FQNNGV. J lost 7 bases, V lost 2 bases, and 8 bases had no gene match. This CDR3 comprises 15 residues. This sample was included in a study of CD8 T cells in ankylosing spondylitis. Study conclusions and caveats: Matched synovial fluid from ankylosing spondylitis patients was reported to be enriched for disease-linked clones. A TCR beta motif made of about 8 highly homologous variants seemed typical of ankylosing spondylitis blood.

The genes are TRBV11-2 and TRBJ1-2, with TRBD1 matching 9 bases. The sequence derives from a male donor with ankylosing spondylitis. Sequencing was done on a sample of blood, either unsorted or a sorted T cell fraction (not recorded which). The CDR3 nucleotides are TGTGCCAGCAGCTTAATAGGACAGGGGACGACTGGCTACACCTTC. Residues: CASSLIGQGTTGYTF.